This is a list of T cell receptor beta chains from one sample in a study of cytomegalovirus exposure and HLA in healthy donors. The data were produced by immunoSEQ multiplex PCR, yet TCRdb's version contains in-frame clones alone and is incomplete. The sample lists roughly 160,000 clones, 84% occurring once. The sequenced material came from PBMCs. The receptor set was obtained from a man aged 25-45 years in good health and CMV-seronegative. CDR3s leave out the opening cysteine and the closing phenylalanine or tryptophan.

TRBJ2-3,TRBV29-1,SVVAKPDTQY
TRBJ2-1,TRBV7-8,ASSSRGPSYNEQF
TRBJ2-3,TRBV4-3,ASSQQHRPTDTQY
TRBJ2-2,TRBV6-5,ASSYWPNTGELF
TRBJ1-5,TRBV19,ASSIGTVGNQPQH
TRBJ2-1,TRBV15,ATSRENYYNEQF
TRBJ2-3,TRBV15,ATRGGSGGTTDTQY
TRBJ2-3,TRBV5-4,ASSPGQIVSTDTQY
TRBJ1-2,TRBV28,ASQGAQYGYT
TRBJ1-1,TRBV6-5,ASSYSMSSSGEAF
TRBJ2-7,TRBV5-6,ASSLTGNEQY
TRBJ2-7,TRBV27,ASRPTLPYEQY
TRBJ2-5,TRBV7-8,ASSLARGETQY
TRBJ2-5,TRBV29-1,SVGLLEAQETQY
TRBJ1-6,TRBV6-5,ASRGEAYNSPLH
TRBJ2-7,TRBV5-1,ASSLVGVINLSSYEQY
TRBJ2-5,TRBV10-3,AISEGQRGAQETQY
TRBJ1-1,TRBV6-6,ASNRRGRNTEAF
TRBJ2-7,TRBV13,ASSFLRGGLYEQY
TRBJ2-2,TRBV7-8,ASSLAGQGGNTGELF
TRBJ2-7,TRBV14,ASSQYGTGLFEQY
TRBJ1-4,TRBV18,ASSTTGIGEKLF
TRBJ2-7,TRBV5-1,ASSLGTGTGGFYEQY
TRBJ2-2,TRBV10-1,ASKQNGELF